These T cell receptor beta chains were read from a single sample in a study of T cells of healthy individuals. TCRdb called the 5' RACE reads again in MiXCR, with one record for every CDR3 protein. This table has 90,000 to 100,000 distinct CDR3 sequences, roughly 18% appearing once. The receptors shown here come from a human donor in good health. Both conserved end residues are part of each CDR3. D genes are given only for firm matches. Some rows mark clone size as missing; the rest say once, few, many or name a class of expanded clone.

j_gene,abundance,v_gene,d_gene,CDR3aa,CDR3nt
TRBJ2-3,few,TRBV20-1,-,CSAARDTTDTQYF,TGCAGTGCTGCGCGGGACACCACAGATACGCAGTATTTT
TRBJ2-5,many,TRBV6-5,TRBD2,CASSRAGEVETQYF,TGTGCCAGCTCGAGAGCGGGGGAGGTTGAGACCCAGTACTTC
TRBJ1-6,few,TRBV28,-,CASSLRRVSYNSPLHF,TGTGCCAGCAGTTTACGCAGGGTTTCCTATAATTCACCCCTCCACTTT
TRBJ2-1,-,TRBV7-2,TRBD2,CASSATSGRHEQFF,TGTGCCAGCAGCGCGACTAGCGGGAGGCATGAGCAGTTCTTC
TRBJ2-7,many,TRBV7-2,-,CASSPGNVGQYF,TGTGCCAGCAGCCCAGGTAACGTTGGGCAGTACTTC
TRBJ1-1,-,TRBV7-9,-,CASSVSTVTEAFF,TGTGCCAGCAGCGTCTCTACTGTCACTGAAGCTTTCTTT
TRBJ2-1,-,TRBV7-8,-,CASSLGMGRGPEAEQFF,TGTGCCAGCAGCTTAGGGATGGGGCGGGGACCGGAGGCTGAGCAGTTCTTC
TRBJ2-1,-,TRBV5-1,TRBD2,CASSPLAGANNEQFF,TGCGCCAGCAGCCCCCTAGCGGGGGCTAACAATGAGCAGTTCTTC
TRBJ1-1,few,TRBV9,-,CASSVVTEAFF,TGTGCCAGCAGCGTAGTAACTGAAGCTTTCTTT
TRBJ2-1,many,TRBV11-2,TRBD2,CASSSLAGGYNEQFF,TGTGCCAGCAGCTCGCTAGCGGGAGGATACAATGAGCAGTTCTTC
TRBJ1-2,-,TRBV6-1,TRBD1,CATAGQGVGYGYTF,TGTGCCACCGCGGGACAGGGAGTTGGCTATGGCTACACCTTC
TRBJ2-1,few,TRBV4-3,-,CASSQGLGVGNEQFF,TGCGCCAGCAGCCAAGGTCTAGGGGTGGGCAATGAGCAGTTCTTC
TRBJ1-3,many,TRBV7-6,-,CASSLIPMGGGGNTIYF,TGTGCCAGCAGCTTGATCCCTATGGGGGGAGGTGGAAACACCATATATTTT
TRBJ2-1,many,TRBV20-1,TRBD2,CSARDWGGYNEQFF,TGCAGTGCTAGAGATTGGGGGGGCTACAATGAGCAGTTCTTC
TRBJ1-6,few,TRBV12-3/TRBV12-4,-,CASSYSDPGGPLHF,TGTGCCAGCAGCTACTCCGACCCGGGTGGACCCCTCCACTTT
TRBJ2-5,few,TRBV20-1,-,CSAREGRGPPETQYF,TGCAGTGCTAGAGAGGGGCGGGGCCCGCCCGAGACCCAGTACTTC
TRBJ1-3,-,TRBV7-6,-,CASSYGRGPGSGNTIYF,TGTGCCAGCAGCTACGGGCGGGGACCGGGGTCTGGAAACACCATATATTTT
TRBJ1-2,-,TRBV25-1,TRBD1,CASSVGQSYGYTF,TGTGCCAGCAGTGTGGGACAGTCATATGGCTACACCTTC
TRBJ2-5,-,TRBV6-6,-,CASSYSDLGGTQYF,TGTGCCAGCAGTTACTCGGACCTAGGAGGGACCCAGTACTTC
TRBJ2-5,-,TRBV25-1,-,CASSEFGRASETQYF,TGTGCCAGCAGTGAATTTGGCAGGGCCTCGGAGACCCAGTACTTC
TRBJ1-1,few,TRBV19,-,CASSIDPRLDGITEAFF,TGTGCCAGTAGTATAGATCCTAGGCTGGATGGGATCACTGAAGCTTTCTTT
TRBJ2-7,-,TRBV7-2,-,CASSLKGTSSYEQYF,TGTGCCAGCAGCTTAAAGGGTACGAGCTCCTACGAGCAGTACTTC
TRBJ2-5,-,TRBV7-3,TRBD2,CASSFGVRGAKETQYF,TGTGCCAGCAGCTTTGGAGTGCGGGGGGCTAAAGAGACCCAGTACTTC
TRBJ2-7,few,TRBV4-2,-,CASSQGGVNRDEQYF,TGTGCCAGCAGCCAAGGGGGGGTAAACCGGGACGAGCAGTACTTC
TRBJ2-2,-,TRBV7-7,TRBD1,CASSTFTGAGELFF,TGTGCCAGCAGCACCTTTACAGGGGCCGGGGAGCTGTTTTTT
TRBJ1-5,many,TRBV5-1,-,CASSLGSGEPQHF,TGCGCCAGCAGCTTGGGTTCCGGGGAGCCCCAGCATTTT
TRBJ2-7,-,TRBV28,TRBD2,CASSSAGLETEQYF,TGTGCCAGCAGTTCCGCGGGACTAGAGACCGAGCAGTACTTC
TRBJ2-3,few,TRBV2,-,CASRSNTGSSTDTQYF,TGTGCCAGCCGATCAAACACGGGGAGCAGCACAGATACGCAGTATTTT
TRBJ1-2,few,TRBV5-6,-,CASSLVGGGTGYTF,TGTGCCAGCAGCTTGGTCGGCGGGGGCACAGGCTACACCTTC
TRBJ2-7,-,TRBV9,-,CASSDGGSGEQYF,TGTGCCAGCAGCGACGGGGGTTCGGGCGAGCAGTACTTC
TRBJ2-7,few,TRBV20-1,-,CSARVRGSSYEQYF,TGCAGTGCTAGGGTACGGGGGAGCTCCTACGAGCAGTACTTC
TRBJ2-1,-,TRBV12-3/TRBV12-4,TRBD2,CASSFHGLAGGNMNEQFF,TGTGCCAGCAGTTTCCACGGACTAGCGGGGGGGAACATGAATGAGCAGTTCTTC
TRBJ1-5,-,TRBV6-1,-,CASSEAGWQPQHF,TGTGCCAGCAGTGAAGCGGGTTGGCAGCCCCAGCATTTT